This T cell receptor (beta chain) appears in the sequencing data of a study of siplizumab effects on memory and regulatory T cells. Sequenced by immunoSEQ multiplex PCR; TCRdb stores in-frame clones only, minus some. This table has over 60,000 clones, about 90% appearing once. The sequence was collected from a human donor in good health. Sequenced input: CD8+ T cells sorted from blood.

The chain's CDR3 is CASIPGTVYTGELFF. Written as DNA, the CDR3 is TGTGCCAGCATTCCCGGGACAGTCTACACCGGGGAGCTGTTTTTT. The chain employs TRBV2 and TRBJ2-2; TRBD1 matches 7 bases. There are 15 residues in the CDR3. Losses at the gene ends were 7 bases for V and 3 bases for J; bases not matched to a gene: 8. Per the germline V gene, CDR1 is SNHLY and CDR2 is FYNNEI.